These 6 T cell receptor beta chains share one sample of origin, sequenced in a study of T cells in Graves' hyperthyroidism and ophthalmopathy. Researchers amplified the TCR beta CDR3 regions from RNA transcripts. The HTBI primer set was used in a first-round RT-PCR of the TCR CDR3. MiXCR was run by TCRdb on the multiplex PCR reads, yielding one entry per CDR3 protein. This sample has under 400,000 distinct CDR3 sequences, with roughly 18% found just once. Sequences were obtained from blood. The receptors come from a woman aged 35 to 49 with Graves' ophthalmopathy.

This clonotype was recorded at least ten times. The genes are TRBV18 and TRBJ1-1, with D uncertain. The CDR3 is 17 amino acids. CDR1 and CDR2 (germline): KGHSH, LQKENI. Trimming took 1 base from V and 0 from J, leaving 15 bases between them. This chain's CDR3 is CASSPQGGPLVNTEAFF. Here the CDR3 DNA reads TGTGCCAGCTCACCACAGGGAGGCCCTCTGGTGAACACTGAAGCTTTCTTT.

The sample holds many counts of this clonotype. V is TRBV27 and J is TRBJ1-1; no reliable D call. Germline CDR1 and CDR2: MNHEY and SMNVEV (reference sequence). The CDR3 contains 15 residues. The V gene lost 0 bases and the J gene lost 6 bases, with 14 bases spanning the gap. CDR3 sequence (DNA): TGTGCCAGCAGTTTATCGTTTGCCTTCCCGGCTGAAGCTTTCTTT. This gives the protein CASSLSFAFPAEAFF.

The rearrangement uses TRBV6-1 and TRBJ2-7; 12 positions agree with TRBD1. Per the germline V gene, CDR1 is MNHNS and CDR2 is SASEGT. Unmatched junction bases numbered 6, after V lost 4 bases and J lost 5 bases. The CDR3 has 15 amino acids. The CDR3 here is CASSAKGQGANEQYF. The CDR3 bases are TGTGCCAGCAGTGCCAAGGGACAGGGGGCGAACGAGCAGTACTTC.

J is TRBJ1-3 and V is TRBV12-5; no definite D call. CDR1 LGHNT and CDR2 FRNRAP come from the germline V gene. The CDR3 contains 15 residues. Trimming left V 6 bases short and J 0 bases short, with 12 bases between. CDR3 nucleotides: TGTGCTAGTGGCTGGGCGACCAGCTCTGGAAACACCATATATTTT. Amino acid sequence: CASGWATSSGNTIYF.

Many counts were recorded for this clonotype. This chain uses TRBV27 with TRBJ1-1; 8 bases match TRBD1. Trimming at V came to 8 bases and at J to 3 bases, leaving 8 bases not matched to a gene. CDR1 is MNHEY, CDR2 SMNVEV, per germline (reference sequence). The CDR3 is 14 residues long. CDR3 nucleotides: TGTGCCAGCTCTAGGACAGGGAGGGACACTGAAGCTTTCTTT. Residues: CASSRTGRDTEAFF.

The V call is TRBV2, the J call TRBJ2-5; 12 bases map to TRBD2. V shed 8 bases, J shed 2 bases, and the junction held 6 bases outside the gene matches. Looked up from germline, CDR1 is SNHLY and CDR2 is FYNNEI. The CDR3 extends over 15 amino acids. CDR3 nucleotide sequence: TGTGCCAGCCACAGAACTAGCGGGAGGCAAGAGACCCAGTACTTC. It yields the protein CASHRTSGRQETQYF.